A single sample gave rise to the 3 T cell receptor beta chains below, sequenced in a study of blood T cell repertoires in COVID-19. Assay: immunoSEQ multiplex PCR; the TCRdb copy retains only in-frame clones and omits some. Among about 400,000 clones listed, roughly 90% were seen once. Material: PBMCs or T cells enriched from blood (not recorded which). These receptors all stem from a woman aged 25-40 years with acute COVID-19.

A few counts support this clone. The rearrangement joins TRBV27 to TRBJ1-2, with TRBD1 matching over 11 bases. Trimming at V came to 4 bases and at J to 4 bases, leaving 11 bases not matched to a gene. The CDR3 extends over 17 amino acids. From germline, CDR1 is MNHEY and CDR2 SMNVEV (reference sequence). CDR3 coding DNA: TGTGCCAGCAGTTCCCGTCAACCCGGGACAGGGGGCTATGGCTACACCTTC. Translated: CASSSRQPGTGGYGYTF.

The rearrangement uses TRBV6-4 and TRBJ2-1; 9 bases align to TRBD2. Trimming at V came to 5 bases and at J to 0 bases, leaving 2 bases not matched to a gene. Germline CDR1 is MRHNA and CDR2 is SNTAGT. The CDR3 is 15 amino acids. The CDR3 DNA is TGTGCCAGCAGTCATAGCGGGAGCTCCTACAATGAGCAGTTCTTC. It specifies CASSHSGSSYNEQFF.

V and J are TRBV2 and TRBJ1-4; unclear D gene. Germline CDR1 reads SNHLY; CDR2 reads FYNNEI. The V gene lost 3 bases and the J gene lost 8 bases, with 13 bases spanning the gap. The CDR3 extends over 14 amino acids. CDR3 amino acids: CASSEGRNLEKLFF. CDR3 in DNA: TGTGCCAGCAGTGAGGGCAGGAATCTGGAAAAACTGTTTTTT.